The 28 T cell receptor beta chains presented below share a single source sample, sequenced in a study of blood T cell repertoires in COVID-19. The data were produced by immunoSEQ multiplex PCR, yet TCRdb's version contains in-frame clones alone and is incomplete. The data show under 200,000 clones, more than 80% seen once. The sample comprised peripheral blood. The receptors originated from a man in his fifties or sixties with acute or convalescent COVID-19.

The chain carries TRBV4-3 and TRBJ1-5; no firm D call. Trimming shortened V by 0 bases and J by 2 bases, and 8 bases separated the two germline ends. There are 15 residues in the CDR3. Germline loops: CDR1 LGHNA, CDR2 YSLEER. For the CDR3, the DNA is TGCGCCAGCAGCCAAGACCTTTTAGGCAATCAGCCCCAGCATTTT. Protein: CASSQDLLGNQPQHF.

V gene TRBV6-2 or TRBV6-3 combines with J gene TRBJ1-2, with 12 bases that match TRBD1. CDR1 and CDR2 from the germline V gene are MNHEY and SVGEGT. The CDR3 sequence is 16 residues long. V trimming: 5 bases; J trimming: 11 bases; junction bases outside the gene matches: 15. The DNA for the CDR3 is TGTGCCAGCAGTCTGCCCCCGGGACAGGGGGCGGTAGGGTACACCTTC. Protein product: CASSLPPGQGAVGYTF.

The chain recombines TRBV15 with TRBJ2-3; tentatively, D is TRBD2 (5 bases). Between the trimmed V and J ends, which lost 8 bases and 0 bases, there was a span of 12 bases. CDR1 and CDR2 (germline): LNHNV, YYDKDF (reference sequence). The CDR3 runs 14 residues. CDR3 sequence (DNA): TGTGCCACCCGAAGAGGCGGGAGCACAGATACGCAGTATTTT. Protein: CATRRGGSTDTQYF.

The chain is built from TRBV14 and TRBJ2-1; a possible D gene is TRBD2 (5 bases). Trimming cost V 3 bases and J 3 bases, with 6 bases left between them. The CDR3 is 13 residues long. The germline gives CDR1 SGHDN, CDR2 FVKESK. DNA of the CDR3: TGTGCCAGCAGCCACGGACTCTACAATGAGCAGTTCTTC. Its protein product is CASSHGLYNEQFF. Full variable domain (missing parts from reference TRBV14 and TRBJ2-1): EAGVTQFPSHSVIEKGQTVTLRCDPISGHDNLYWYRRVMGKEIKFLLHFVKESKQDESGMPNNRFLAERTGGTYSTLKVQPAELEDSGVYFCASSHGLYNEQFFGPGTRLTVL.

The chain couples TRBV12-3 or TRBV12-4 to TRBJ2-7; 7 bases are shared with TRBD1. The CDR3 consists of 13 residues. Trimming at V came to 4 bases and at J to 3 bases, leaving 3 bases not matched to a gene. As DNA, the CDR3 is TGTGCCAGCAGTTGGTCAGGGGGCTACGAGCAGTACTTC. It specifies CASSWSGGYEQYF.

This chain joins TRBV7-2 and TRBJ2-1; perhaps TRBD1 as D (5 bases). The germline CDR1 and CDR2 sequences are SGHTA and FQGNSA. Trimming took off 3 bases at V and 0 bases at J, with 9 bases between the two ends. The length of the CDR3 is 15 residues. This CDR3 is CASSFTGYSYNEQFF. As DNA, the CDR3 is TGTGCCAGCAGCTTTACAGGTTACTCCTACAATGAGCAGTTCTTC.

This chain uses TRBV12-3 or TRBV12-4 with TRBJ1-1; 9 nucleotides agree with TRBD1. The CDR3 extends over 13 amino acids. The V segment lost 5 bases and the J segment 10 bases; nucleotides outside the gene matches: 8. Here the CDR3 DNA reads TGTGCCAGCAGTCCTTATTACAGGGGGCCAGCTTTCTTT. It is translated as CASSPYYRGPAFF.

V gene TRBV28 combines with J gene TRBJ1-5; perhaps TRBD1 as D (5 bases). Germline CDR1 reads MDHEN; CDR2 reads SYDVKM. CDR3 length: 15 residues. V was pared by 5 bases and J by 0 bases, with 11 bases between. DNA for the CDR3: TGTGCCAGCAGTCCAGACAGTTATAGCAATCAGCCCCAGCATTTT. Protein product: CASSPDSYSNQPQHF.

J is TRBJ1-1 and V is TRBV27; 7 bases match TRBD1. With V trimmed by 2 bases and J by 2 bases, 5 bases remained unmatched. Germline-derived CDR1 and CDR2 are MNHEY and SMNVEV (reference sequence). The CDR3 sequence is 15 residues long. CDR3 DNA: TGTGCCAGCAGTTTAAACAGGGGTTTAAACACTGAAGCTTTCTTT. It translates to CASSLNRGLNTEAFF.

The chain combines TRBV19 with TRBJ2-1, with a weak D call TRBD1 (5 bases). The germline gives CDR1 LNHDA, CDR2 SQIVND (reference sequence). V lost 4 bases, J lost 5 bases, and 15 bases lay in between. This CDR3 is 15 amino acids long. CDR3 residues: CASSTPPQEHNEQFF. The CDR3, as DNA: TGTGCCAGTAGTACTCCTCCACAGGAGCACAATGAGCAGTTCTTC. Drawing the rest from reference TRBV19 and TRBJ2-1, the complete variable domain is DGGITQSPKYLFRKEGQNVTLSCEQNLNHDAMYWYRQDPGQGLRLIYYSQIVNDFQKGDIAEGYSVSREKKESFPLTVTSAQKNPTAFYLCASSTPPQEHNEQFFGPGTRLTVL.

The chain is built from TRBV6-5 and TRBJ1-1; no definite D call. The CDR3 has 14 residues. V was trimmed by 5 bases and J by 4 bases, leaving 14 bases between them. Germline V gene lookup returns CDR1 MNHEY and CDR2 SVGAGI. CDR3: CASSPRRVATEAFF. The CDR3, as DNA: TGTGCCAGCAGTCCCCGACGGGTTGCCACTGAAGCTTTCTTT.

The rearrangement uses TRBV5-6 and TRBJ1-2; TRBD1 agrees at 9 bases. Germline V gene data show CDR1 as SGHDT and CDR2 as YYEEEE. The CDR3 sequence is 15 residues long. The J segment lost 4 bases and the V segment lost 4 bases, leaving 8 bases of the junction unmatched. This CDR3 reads CASSPGGQGFYGYTF. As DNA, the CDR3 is TGTGCCAGCAGCCCTGGCGGACAGGGGTTCTATGGCTACACCTTC.

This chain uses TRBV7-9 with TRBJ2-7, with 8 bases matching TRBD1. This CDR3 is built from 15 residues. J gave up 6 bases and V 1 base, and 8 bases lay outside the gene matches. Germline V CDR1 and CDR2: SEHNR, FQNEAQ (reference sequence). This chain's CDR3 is CASSLGRGRQGEQYF. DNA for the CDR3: TGTGCCAGCAGCTTAGGCAGGGGGCGGCAGGGCGAGCAGTACTTC.

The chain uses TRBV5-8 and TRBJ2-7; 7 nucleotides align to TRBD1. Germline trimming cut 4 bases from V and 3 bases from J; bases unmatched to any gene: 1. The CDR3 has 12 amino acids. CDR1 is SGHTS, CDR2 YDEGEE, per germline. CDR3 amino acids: CASSRDSYEQYV. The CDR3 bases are TGTGCCAGCAGCCGGGACAGCTACGAGCAGTACGTC.

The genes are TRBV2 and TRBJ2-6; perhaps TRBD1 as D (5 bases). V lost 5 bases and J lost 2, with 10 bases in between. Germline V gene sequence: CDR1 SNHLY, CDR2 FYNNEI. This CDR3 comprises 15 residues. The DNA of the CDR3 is TGTGCCAGCAGTTTACAGGAGCCTGGGGCCAACGTCCTGACTTTC. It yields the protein CASSLQEPGANVLTF.

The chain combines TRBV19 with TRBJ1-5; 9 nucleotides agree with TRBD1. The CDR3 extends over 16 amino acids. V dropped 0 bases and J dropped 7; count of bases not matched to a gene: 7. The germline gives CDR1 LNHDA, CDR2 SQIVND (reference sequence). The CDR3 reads CASSIEGTGLGQPQHF. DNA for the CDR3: TGTGCCAGTAGTATAGAGGGGACAGGGCTTGGGCAGCCCCAGCATTTT.

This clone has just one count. The CDR3 loop reads CASSVGGAYEQYF. The CDR3, as DNA: TGTGCCAGCAGTGTAGGGGGGGCCTACGAGCAGTACTTC. The J gene is TRBJ2-7, the V gene TRBV7-9, with D tentatively TRBD2 (7 bases). Germline values: CDR1 SEHNR, CDR2 FQNEAQ (reference sequence). This CDR3 spans 13 amino acids. The V and J ends lost 6 bases and 2 bases respectively, with 11 bases between them.

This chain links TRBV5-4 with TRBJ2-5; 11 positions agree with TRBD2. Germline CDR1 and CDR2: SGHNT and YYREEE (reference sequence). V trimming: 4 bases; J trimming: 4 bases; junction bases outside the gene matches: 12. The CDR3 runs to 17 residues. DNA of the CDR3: TGTGCCAGCAGCACGGGGACTAGCGGAAAGACGGGAGAGACCCAGTACTTC. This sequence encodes CASSTGTSGKTGETQYF. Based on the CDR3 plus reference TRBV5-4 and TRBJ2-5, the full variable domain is ETGVTQSPTHLIKTRGQQVTLRCSSQSGHNTVSWYQQALGQGPQFIFQYYREEENGRGNFPPRFSGLQFPNYSSELNVNALELDDSALYLCASSTGTSGKTGETQYFGPGTRLLVL.

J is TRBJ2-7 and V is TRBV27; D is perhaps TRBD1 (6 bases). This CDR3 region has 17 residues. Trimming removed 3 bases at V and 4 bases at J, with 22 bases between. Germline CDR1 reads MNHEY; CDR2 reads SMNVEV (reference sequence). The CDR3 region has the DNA TGTGCCAGCAGTTTCCTAAGTCCTACAGGGTCAACGTACGAGCAGTACTTC. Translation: CASSFLSPTGSTYEQYF.

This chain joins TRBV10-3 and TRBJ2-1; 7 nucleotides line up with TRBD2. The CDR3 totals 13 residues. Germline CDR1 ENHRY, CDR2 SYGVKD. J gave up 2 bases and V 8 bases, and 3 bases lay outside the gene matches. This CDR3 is CAIRGRAYNEQFF. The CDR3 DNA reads TGTGCCATCCGAGGGAGGGCCTACAATGAGCAGTTCTTC.

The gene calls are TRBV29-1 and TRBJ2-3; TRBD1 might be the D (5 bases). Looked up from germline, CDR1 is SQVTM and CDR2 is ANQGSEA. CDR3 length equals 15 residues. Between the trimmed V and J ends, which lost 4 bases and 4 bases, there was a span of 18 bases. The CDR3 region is CSVAGSRASSDTQYF. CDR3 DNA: TGCAGCGTTGCGGGCTCCAGGGCATCGTCAGATACGCAGTATTTT.

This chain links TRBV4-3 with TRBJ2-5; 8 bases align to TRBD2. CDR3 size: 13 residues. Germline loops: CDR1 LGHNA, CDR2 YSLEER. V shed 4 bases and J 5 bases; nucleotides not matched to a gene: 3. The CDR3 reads CASSPGRGETQYF. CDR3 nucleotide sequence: TGCGCCAGCAGCCCCGGGAGGGGCGAGACCCAGTACTTC.

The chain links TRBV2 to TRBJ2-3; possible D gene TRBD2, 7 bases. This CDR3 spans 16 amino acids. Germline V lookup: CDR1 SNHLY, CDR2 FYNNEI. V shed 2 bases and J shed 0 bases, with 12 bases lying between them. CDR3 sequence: CASSELGGPSTDTQYF. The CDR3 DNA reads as TGTGCCAGCAGTGAACTGGGGGGGCCCAGCACAGATACGCAGTATTTT.

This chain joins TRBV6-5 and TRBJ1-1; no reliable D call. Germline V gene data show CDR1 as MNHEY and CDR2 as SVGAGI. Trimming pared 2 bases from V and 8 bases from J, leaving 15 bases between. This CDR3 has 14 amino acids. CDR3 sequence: CASSYGILGGEAFF. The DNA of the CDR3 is TGTGCCAGCAGTTACGGGATCTTAGGCGGGGAAGCTTTCTTT.

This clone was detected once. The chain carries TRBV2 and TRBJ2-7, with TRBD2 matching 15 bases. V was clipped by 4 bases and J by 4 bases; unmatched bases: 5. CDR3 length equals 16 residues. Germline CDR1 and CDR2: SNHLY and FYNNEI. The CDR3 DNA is TGTGCCAGCAGTGGATTTGGGACTAGCGGGAGGTACGAGCAGTACTTC. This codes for CASSGFGTSGRYEQYF.

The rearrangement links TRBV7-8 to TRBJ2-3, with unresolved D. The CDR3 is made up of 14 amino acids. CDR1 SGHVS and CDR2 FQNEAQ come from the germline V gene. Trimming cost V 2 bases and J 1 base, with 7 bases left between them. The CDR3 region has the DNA TGTGCCAGCAGCTTAACCGTAGGCACAGATACGCAGTATTTT. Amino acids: CASSLTVGTDTQYF. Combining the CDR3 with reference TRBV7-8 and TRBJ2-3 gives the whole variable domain GAGVSQSPRYKVAKRGQDVALRCDPISGHVSLFWYQQALGQGPEFLTYFQNEAQLDKSGLPSDRFFAERPEGSVSTLKIQRTQQEDSAVYLCASSLTVGTDTQYFGPGTRLTVL.

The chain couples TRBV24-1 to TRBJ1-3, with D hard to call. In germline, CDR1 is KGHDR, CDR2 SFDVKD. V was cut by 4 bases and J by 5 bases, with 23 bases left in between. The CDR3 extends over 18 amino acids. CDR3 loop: CATSEYLTRRLFRNTIYF. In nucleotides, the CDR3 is TGTGCCACCAGTGAGTACCTGACACGCCGGCTTTTTCGAAACACCATATATTTT.

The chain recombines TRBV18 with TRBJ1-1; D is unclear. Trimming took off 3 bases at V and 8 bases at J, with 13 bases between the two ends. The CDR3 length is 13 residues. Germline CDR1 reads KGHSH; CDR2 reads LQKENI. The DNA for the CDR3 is TGTGCCAGCTCACCCCCGGGTTCAGTAGAAGCTTTCTTT. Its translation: CASSPPGSVEAFF.